This T cell receptor beta chain was recovered during a study of T cell repertoires in cytomegalovirus infection. Study context: Public TCR beta signatures provided an indication of both CMV infection and a matching HLA type.

TCRdb called the reads again in MiXCR, with one record for every CDR3 protein. The repertoire holds roughly 250,000 distinct CDR3 sequences, with more than 9% as singletons. This clonotype was counted at least ten times. Its antigen is undetermined. Study-level findings and limits: There were carriers of CMV plus the relevant HLA, and cumulative public TCR beta family frequency identified them.

Trimming pared 2 bases from V and 3 bases from J, leaving 7 bases between. The CDR3 spans 13 residues. CDR1 is MDHEN and CDR2 is SYDVKM in the germline V gene. The chain is built from TRBV28 and TRBJ2-5; D uncertain. This TCR derives from a human donor in good health (CMV status not recorded). Some clones in this sample may be carry-over from other donors' samples. Sequencing was performed on PBMCs. The CDR3 sequence: CASSLEPEETQYF. In DNA form, the CDR3 reads TGTGCCAGCAGTTTAGAGCCAGAAGAGACCCAGTACTTC.